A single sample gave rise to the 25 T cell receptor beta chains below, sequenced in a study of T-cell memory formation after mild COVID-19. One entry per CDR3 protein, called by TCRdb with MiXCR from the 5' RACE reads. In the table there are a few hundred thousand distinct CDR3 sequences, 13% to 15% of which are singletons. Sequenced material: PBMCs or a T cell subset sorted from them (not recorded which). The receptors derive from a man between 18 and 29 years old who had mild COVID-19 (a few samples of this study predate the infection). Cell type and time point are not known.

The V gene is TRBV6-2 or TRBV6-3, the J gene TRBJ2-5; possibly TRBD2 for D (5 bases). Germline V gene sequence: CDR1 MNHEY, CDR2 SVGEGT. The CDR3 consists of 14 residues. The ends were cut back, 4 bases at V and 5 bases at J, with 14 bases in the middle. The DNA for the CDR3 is TGTGCCAGCAGTTGGAGGCGGCAGGTGGAGACCCAGTACTTC. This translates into CASSWRRQVETQYF.

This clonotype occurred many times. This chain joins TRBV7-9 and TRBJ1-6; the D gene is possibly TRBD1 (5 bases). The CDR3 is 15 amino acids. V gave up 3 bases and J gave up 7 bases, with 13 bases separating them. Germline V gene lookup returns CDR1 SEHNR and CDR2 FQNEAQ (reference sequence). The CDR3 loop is CASSFGGEGNSPLHF. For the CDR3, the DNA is TGTGCCAGCAGCTTTGGAGGGGAGGGAAATTCACCCCTCCACTTT.

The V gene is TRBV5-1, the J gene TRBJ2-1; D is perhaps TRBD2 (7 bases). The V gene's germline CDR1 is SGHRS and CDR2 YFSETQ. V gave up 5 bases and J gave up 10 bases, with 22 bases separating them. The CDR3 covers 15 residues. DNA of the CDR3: TGCGCCAGCAGAGGTTTAAGGGGGGGGCTGAAGGAGCAGTTCTTC. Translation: CASRGLRGGLKEQFF. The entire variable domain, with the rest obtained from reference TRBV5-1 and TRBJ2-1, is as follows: KAGVTQTPRYLIKTRGQQVTLSCSPISGHRSVSWYQQTPGQGLQFLFEYFSETQRNKGNFPGRFSGRQFSNSRSEMNVSTLELGDSALYLCASRGLRGGLKEQFFGPGTRLTVL.

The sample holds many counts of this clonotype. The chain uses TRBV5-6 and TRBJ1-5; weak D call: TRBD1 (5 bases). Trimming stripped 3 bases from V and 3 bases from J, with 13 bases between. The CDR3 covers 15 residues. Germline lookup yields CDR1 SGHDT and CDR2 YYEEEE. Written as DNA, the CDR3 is TGTGCCAGCAGCTCTCAGACAGTACCCAATCAGCCCCAGCATTTT. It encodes CASSSQTVPNQPQHF.

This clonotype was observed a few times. DNA of the CDR3: TGCGCCAGCAGCTTCGGGGGTACGGGGTCACCCCTCCACTTT. Its protein product is CASSFGGTGSPLHF. The rearrangement links TRBV5-1 to TRBJ1-6, with D possibly matching TRBD1 (5 bases). V lost 2 bases to trimming and J lost 10 bases, with 13 bases between them. The CDR3 is 14 residues long. CDR1 and CDR2 (germline): SGHRS, YFSETQ.

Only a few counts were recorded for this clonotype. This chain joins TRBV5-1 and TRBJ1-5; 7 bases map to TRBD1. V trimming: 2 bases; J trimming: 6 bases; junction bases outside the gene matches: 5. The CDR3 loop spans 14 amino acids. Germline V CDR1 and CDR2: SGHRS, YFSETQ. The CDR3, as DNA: TGCGCCAGCAGCTTACAGGGGAATGGTCAGCCCCAGCATTTT. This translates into CASSLQGNGQPQHF.

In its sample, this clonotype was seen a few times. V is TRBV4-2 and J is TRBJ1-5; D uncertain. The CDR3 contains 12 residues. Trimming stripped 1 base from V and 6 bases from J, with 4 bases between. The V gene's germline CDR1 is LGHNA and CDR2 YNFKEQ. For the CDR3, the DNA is TGTGCCAGCAGCCAAGGTGGTCAGCCCCAGCATTTT. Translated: CASSQGGQPQHF.

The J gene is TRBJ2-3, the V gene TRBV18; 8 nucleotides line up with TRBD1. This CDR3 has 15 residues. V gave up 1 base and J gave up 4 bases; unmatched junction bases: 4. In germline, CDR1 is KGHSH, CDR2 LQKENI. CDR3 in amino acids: CASSPQDRASDTQYF. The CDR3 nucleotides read TGTGCCAGCTCACCACAGGACAGGGCGTCAGATACGCAGTATTTT.

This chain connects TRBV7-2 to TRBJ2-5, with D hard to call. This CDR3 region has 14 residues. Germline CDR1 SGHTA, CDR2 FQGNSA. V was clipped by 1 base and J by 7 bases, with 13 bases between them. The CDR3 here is CASSLGAAVVTQYF. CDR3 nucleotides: TGTGCCAGCAGCTTAGGGGCGGCCGTCGTGACCCAGTACTTC.

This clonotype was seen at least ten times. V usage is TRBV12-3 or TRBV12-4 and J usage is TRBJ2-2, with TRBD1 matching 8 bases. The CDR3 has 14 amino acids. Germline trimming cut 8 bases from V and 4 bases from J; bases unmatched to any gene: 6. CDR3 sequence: CASRRTGLTGELFF. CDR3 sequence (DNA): TGTGCCAGCCGCCGGACAGGGCTCACCGGGGAGCTGTTTTTT.

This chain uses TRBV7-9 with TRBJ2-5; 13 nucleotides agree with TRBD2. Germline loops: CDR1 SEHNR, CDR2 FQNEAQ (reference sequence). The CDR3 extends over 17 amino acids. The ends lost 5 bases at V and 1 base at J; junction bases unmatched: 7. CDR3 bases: TGTGCCAGCAGCCCGACTAGCGGGGGGTATCTCCAAGAGACCCAGTACTTC. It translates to CASSPTSGGYLQETQYF.

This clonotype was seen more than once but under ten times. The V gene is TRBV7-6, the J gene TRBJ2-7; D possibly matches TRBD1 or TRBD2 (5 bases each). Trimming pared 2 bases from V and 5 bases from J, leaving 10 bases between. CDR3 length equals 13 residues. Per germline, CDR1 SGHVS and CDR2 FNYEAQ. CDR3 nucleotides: TGTGCCAGCAGCTTAAGCAGGGACGACGAGCAGTACGTC. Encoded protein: CASSLSRDDEQYV.

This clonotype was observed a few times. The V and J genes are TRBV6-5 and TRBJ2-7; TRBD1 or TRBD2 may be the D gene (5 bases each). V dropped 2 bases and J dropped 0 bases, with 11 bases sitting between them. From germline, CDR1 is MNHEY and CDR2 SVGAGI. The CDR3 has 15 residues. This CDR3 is CASSYVGAPSYEQYF. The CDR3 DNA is TGTGCCAGCAGTTACGTCGGGGCCCCCTCCTACGAGCAGTACTTC.

This chain's CDR3 is CASSGGTGSLYEQYF. CDR3 bases: TGTGCCAGCAGCGGTGGGACAGGGTCCTTATACGAGCAGTACTTC. The chain carries TRBV12-3 or TRBV12-4 and TRBJ2-7; 9 bases are shared with TRBD1. The V segment lost 6 bases and the J segment 4 bases; nucleotides outside the gene matches: 10. This CDR3 has 15 amino acids.

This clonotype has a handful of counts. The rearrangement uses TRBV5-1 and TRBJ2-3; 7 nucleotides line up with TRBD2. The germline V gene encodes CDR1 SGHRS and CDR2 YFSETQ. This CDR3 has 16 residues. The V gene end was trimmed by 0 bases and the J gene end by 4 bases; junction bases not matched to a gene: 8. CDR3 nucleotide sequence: TGCGCCAGCAGCTTGGAGGGGTACGCGGGGGCAGATACGCAGTATTTT. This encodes CASSLEGYAGADTQYF.

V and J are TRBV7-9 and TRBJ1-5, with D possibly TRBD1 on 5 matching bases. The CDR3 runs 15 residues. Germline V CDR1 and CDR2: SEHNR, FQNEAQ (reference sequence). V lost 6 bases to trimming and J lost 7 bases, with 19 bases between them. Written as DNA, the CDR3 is TGTGCCAGCAGTCCAAGAGGAGGGGAAGGACAGCCCCAGCATTTT. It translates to CASSPRGGEGQPQHF.

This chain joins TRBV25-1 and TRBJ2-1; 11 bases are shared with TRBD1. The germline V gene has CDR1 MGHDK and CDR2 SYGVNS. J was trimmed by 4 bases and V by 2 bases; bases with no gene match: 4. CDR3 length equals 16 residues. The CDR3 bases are TGTGCCAGCAGTGAACCGGACAGGGGGCAATACAATGAGCAGTTCTTC. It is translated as CASSEPDRGQYNEQFF.

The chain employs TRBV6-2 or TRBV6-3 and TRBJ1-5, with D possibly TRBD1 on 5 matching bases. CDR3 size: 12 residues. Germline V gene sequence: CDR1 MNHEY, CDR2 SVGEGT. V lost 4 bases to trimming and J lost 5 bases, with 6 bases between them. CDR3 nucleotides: TGTGCCAGCAGTTGGGGGTATCAGCCCCAGCATTTT. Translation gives CASSWGYQPQHF.

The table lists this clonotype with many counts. The CDR3 DNA reads as TGTGCCACCAGTGATTACAGGGGCGATGGCTACACCTTC. It codes for CATSDYRGDGYTF. V gene TRBV24-1 combines with J gene TRBJ1-2, with 7 bases aligning to TRBD1. The CDR3 extends over 13 amino acids. The germline CDR1 and CDR2 sequences are KGHDR and SFDVKD. The ends lost 2 bases at V and 6 bases at J; junction bases unmatched: 2.

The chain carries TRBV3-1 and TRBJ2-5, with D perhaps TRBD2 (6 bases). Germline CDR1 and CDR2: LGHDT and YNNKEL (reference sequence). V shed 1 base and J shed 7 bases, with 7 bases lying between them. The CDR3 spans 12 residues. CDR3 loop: CASSQGGGTQYF. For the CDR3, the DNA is TGTGCCAGCAGCCAAGGGGGAGGGACCCAGTACTTC.

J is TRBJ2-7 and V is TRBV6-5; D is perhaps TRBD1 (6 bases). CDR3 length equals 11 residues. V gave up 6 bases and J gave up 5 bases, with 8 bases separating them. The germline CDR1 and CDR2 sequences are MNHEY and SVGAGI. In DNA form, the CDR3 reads TGTGCCAGCAGACAGGGCCACGAGCAGTACTTC. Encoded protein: CASRQGHEQYF.

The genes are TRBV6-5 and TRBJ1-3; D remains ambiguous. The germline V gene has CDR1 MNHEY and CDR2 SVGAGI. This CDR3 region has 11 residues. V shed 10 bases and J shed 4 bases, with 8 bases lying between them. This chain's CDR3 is CATSQGNTIYF. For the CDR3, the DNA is TGTGCCACCAGCCAAGGAAACACCATATATTTT.

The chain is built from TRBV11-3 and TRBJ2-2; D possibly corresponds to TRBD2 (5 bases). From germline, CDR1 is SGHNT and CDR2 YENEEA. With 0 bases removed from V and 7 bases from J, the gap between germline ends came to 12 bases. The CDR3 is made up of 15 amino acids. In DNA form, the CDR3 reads TGTGCCAGCAGCTTAGAGGCTAGCCCAGTCGGGGAGCTGTTTTTT. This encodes CASSLEASPVGELFF.

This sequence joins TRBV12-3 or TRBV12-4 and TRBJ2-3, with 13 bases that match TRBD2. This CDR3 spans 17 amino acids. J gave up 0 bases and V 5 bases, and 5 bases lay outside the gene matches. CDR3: CASSRLAGGVSTDTQYF. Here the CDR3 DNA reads TGTGCCAGCAGTCGACTAGCGGGGGGCGTCAGCACAGATACGCAGTATTTT.

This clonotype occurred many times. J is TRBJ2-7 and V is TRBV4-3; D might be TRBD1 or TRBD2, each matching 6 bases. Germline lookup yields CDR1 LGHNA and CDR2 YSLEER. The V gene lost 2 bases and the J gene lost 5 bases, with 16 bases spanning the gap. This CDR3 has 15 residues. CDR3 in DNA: TGCGCCAGCAGCCAACCTAGGGGGGATAAGGACGAGCAGTACGTC. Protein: CASSQPRGDKDEQYV.